The T cell receptor (beta chain) described here comes from a study of blood T cells in healthy people across ages. CDR3 length: 13 amino acids. CDR1 and CDR2 from the germline V gene are DFQATT and SNEGSKA (reference sequence). This clonotype has more than one count but fewer than ten. A second PCR of 7 to 11 cycles used a sample-barcoded 5' primer and a J-beta primer mix. One entry per CDR3 protein results from TCRdb running MiXCR on the 5' RACE reads. There are approximately 790,000 distinct CDR3 sequences in the sample; around two thirds occur only once, and 28% lies in the top ten. The specimen sequenced was blood. V is TRBV20-1 and J is TRBJ2-7, with 10 bases lining up with TRBD1. The receptor comes from a man younger than 40 in good health. The CDR3 nucleotides read TGCAGCGGGGACAGGGGAAGAGACTACGAGCAGTACTTC. It yields the protein CSGDRGRDYEQYF.